The rows below give T cell receptor beta chains drawn from one sample of a study of OX40 agonist ivuxolimab in advanced cancers. TCRdb's copy holds only in-frame clones and misses some; the assay was immunoSEQ multiplex PCR. The repertoire holds some 50,000 clones, almost 90% seen once, with about 5.1% in the top ten. The sequences come from CD4+ or CD8+ T cells sorted from blood, collected in a trial of the OX40 agonist ivuxolimab. The receptors shown here come from an adult with an advanced solid tumor such as melanoma, head and neck, liver or kidney cancer. The CDR3 runs from the conserved cysteine through the conserved F or W. A D gene is named only where the DNA matches it firmly. Not all rows give a size; the values are once, few, many and, for expanded clones, a class.

clone_size: NA
d_call: NA
j_call: TRBJ1-1
v_call: TRBV7-8
cdr3_aa: CASSLVWGRVGGEHTEAFF
cdr3_nt: TGTGCCAGCAGCTTAGTTTGGGGACGGGTAGGAGGGGAACACACTGAAGCTTTCTTT

clone_size: once
d_call: NA
j_call: TRBJ1-2
v_call: TRBV4-1
cdr3_aa: CASSQELRGKYGYTF
cdr3_nt: TGCGCCAGCAGCCAAGAACTACGGGGGAAGTATGGCTACACCTTC

clone_size: NA
d_call: NA
j_call: TRBJ1-5
v_call: TRBV2
cdr3_aa: CASSFKGNQPQHF
cdr3_nt: TGTGCCAGCAGTTTCAAAGGGAATCAGCCCCAGCATTTT

clone_size: NA
d_call: TRBD2
j_call: TRBJ2-2
v_call: TRBV25-1
cdr3_aa: CASSDPTSGTNTGELFF
cdr3_nt: TGTGCCAGCAGTGACCCGACTAGCGGTACGAACACCGGGGAGCTGTTTTTT

clone_size: NA
d_call: NA
j_call: TRBJ2-7
v_call: TRBV7-9
cdr3_aa: CASFQGGSYEQYF
cdr3_nt: TGTGCCAGTTTCCAGGGTGGCTCCTACGAGCAGTACTTC

clone_size: NA
d_call: TRBD1
j_call: TRBJ2-3
v_call: TRBV18
cdr3_aa: CASSPPRQGSSDTQYF
cdr3_nt: TGTGCCAGCTCACCACCGCGACAGGGGTCGTCAGATACGCAGTATTTT

clone_size: NA
d_call: NA
j_call: TRBJ2-7
v_call: TRBV6-1
cdr3_aa: CASSRQGSSYEQYF
cdr3_nt: TGTGCCAGCAGTCGGCAGGGGAGCTCCTACGAGCAGTACTTC

clone_size: once
d_call: NA
j_call: TRBJ2-1
v_call: TRBV4-1
cdr3_aa: CASSQERGGATYNEQFF
cdr3_nt: TGCGCCAGCAGCCAAGAAAGGGGGGGGGCAACCTACAATGAGCAGTTCTTC

clone_size: NA
d_call: TRBD1
j_call: TRBJ1-1
v_call: TRBV18
cdr3_aa: CASSPGQLGNTEAFF
cdr3_nt: TGTGCCAGCTCACCGGGACAGCTAGGGAACACTGAAGCTTTCTTT

clone_size: NA
d_call: NA
j_call: TRBJ1-2
v_call: TRBV5-1
cdr3_aa: CASTPEVPGTRGYTF
cdr3_nt: TGCGCCAGCACCCCGGAGGTGCCAGGGACTAGAGGCTACACCTTC

clone_size: NA
d_call: NA
j_call: TRBJ2-3
v_call: TRBV9
cdr3_aa: CASSPQPSRGTDTQYF
cdr3_nt: TGTGCCAGCAGCCCCCAGCCCTCGCGGGGCACAGATACGCAGTATTTT

clone_size: NA
d_call: TRBD1
j_call: TRBJ2-5
v_call: TRBV7-8
cdr3_aa: CASSLARQGETQYF
cdr3_nt: TGTGCCAGCAGCTTAGCCCGACAGGGGGAGACCCAGTACTTC

clone_size: once
d_call: TRBD1
j_call: TRBJ2-3
v_call: TRBV19
cdr3_aa: CASSDRGVPVDTQYF
cdr3_nt: TGTGCCAGTAGTGACAGGGGCGTTCCCGTAGATACGCAGTATTTT

clone_size: NA
d_call: NA
j_call: TRBJ1-6
v_call: TRBV19
cdr3_aa: CASSDRTAPLHF
cdr3_nt: TGTGCCAGTAGTGACCGGACCGCACCCCTCCACTTT

clone_size: NA
d_call: TRBD1
j_call: TRBJ1-1
v_call: TRBV28
cdr3_aa: CASSLDSGGAFF
cdr3_nt: TGTGCCAGCAGTTTAGACTCAGGGGGAGCTTTCTTT

clone_size: once
d_call: TRBD1
j_call: TRBJ2-7
v_call: TRBV7-3
cdr3_aa: CASSLGQGRAYEQYF
cdr3_nt: TGTGCCAGCAGTCTTGGACAGGGACGGGCCTACGAGCAGTACTTC

clone_size: NA
d_call: NA
j_call: TRBJ2-3
v_call: TRBV14
cdr3_aa: CASSPLVSTDTQYF
cdr3_nt: TGTGCCAGCAGCCCGTTGGTGAGCACAGATACGCAGTATTTT

clone_size: NA
d_call: NA
j_call: TRBJ1-6
v_call: TRBV28
cdr3_aa: CASSPSGGLVLGNSPLHF
cdr3_nt: TGTGCCAGCAGTCCCTCGGGCGGATTAGTCTTAGGTAATTCACCCCTCCACTTT

clone_size: NA
d_call: TRBD1
j_call: TRBJ1-2
v_call: TRBV7-3
cdr3_aa: CASSPGQGDYGYTF
cdr3_nt: TGTGCCAGCAGCCCCGGACAGGGAGACTATGGCTACACCTTC

clone_size: NA
d_call: NA
j_call: TRBJ2-3
v_call: TRBV29-1
cdr3_aa: CSVDNRADTQYF
cdr3_nt: TGCAGCGTTGACAACAGGGCAGATACGCAGTATTTT

clone_size: NA
d_call: NA
j_call: TRBJ2-4
v_call: TRBV27
cdr3_aa: CASSLNFLSAKNIQYF
cdr3_nt: TGTGCCAGCAGTTTAAATTTCCTTTCAGCCAAAAACATTCAGTACTTC

clone_size: NA
d_call: NA
j_call: TRBJ1-2
v_call: TRBV28
cdr3_aa: CASSRGDYGYTF
cdr3_nt: TGTGCCAGCTCGCGGGGGGACTATGGCTACACCTTC

clone_size: NA
d_call: NA
j_call: TRBJ2-1
v_call: TRBV25-1
cdr3_aa: CASTGPAPYNEQFF
cdr3_nt: TGTGCCAGCACAGGGCCCGCTCCCTACAATGAGCAGTTCTTC